The clone carrying this T cell receptor (beta chain) was picked up many times. The data derive from a study of tumor-infiltrating lymphocytes in primary liver carcinoma. Making TCR beta cDNA involved roughly 500 ng total RNA and a constant-region primer. Employing slightly modified ARM-PCR, three nested multiplex PCR rounds were run, and these gave rise to the TCR beta libraries. In the first two PCR rounds, TRBV1-TRBV30 forward primers were paired with a C-beta reverse primer, and each round lasted around 10 cycles. MiXCR was run by TCRdb on the multiplex PCR reads, yielding one entry per CDR3 protein. This table holds 120,000 or so distinct CDR3 sequences, 55% to 75% found once. Unsorted bulk tissue of about 18-34 mg yielded co-extracted RNA and DNA. There were over 85% viable tumor cells in every single sample of tumor. The V and J ends lost 1 base and 4 bases, in that order; junction bases with no gene match: 2. The V gene's germline CDR1 is SQVTM and CDR2 ANQGSEA. The CDR3 is 13 amino acids.

This chain uses TRBV29-1 with TRBJ1-2, with 8 nucleotides matching TRBD1. This receptor was identified in a woman aged 55 to 70 with primary liver carcinoma and hepatitis B virus infection. The sample comprised liver tumor tissue from sampling region 1. Regarding subset: tumor region T1, superior pole. CDR3 amino acids: CSVEGQGFYGYTF. The CDR3 DNA sequence: TGCAGCGTTGAAGGACAGGGGTTCTATGGCTACACCTTC. Drawing the rest from reference TRBV29-1 and TRBJ1-2, the complete variable domain is SAVISQKPSRDICQRGTSLTIQCQVDSQVTMMFWYRQQPGQSLTLIATANQGSEATYESGFVIDKFPISRPNLTFSTLTVSNMSPEDSSIYLCSVEGQGFYGYTFGSGTRLTVV.